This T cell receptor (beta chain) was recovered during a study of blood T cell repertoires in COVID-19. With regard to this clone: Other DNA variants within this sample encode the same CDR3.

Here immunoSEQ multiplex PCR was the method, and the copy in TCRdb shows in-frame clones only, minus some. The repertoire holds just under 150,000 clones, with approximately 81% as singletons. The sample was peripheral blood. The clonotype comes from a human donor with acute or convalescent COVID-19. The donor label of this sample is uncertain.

CDR3 region: CATSAGSYGYTF. The CDR3, as DNA: TGTGCCACCAGTGCGGGATCGTATGGCTACACCTTC. V is TRBV24-1 and J is TRBJ1-2; D not resolved. Trimming took off 5 bases at V and 5 bases at J, with 8 bases between the two ends. Germline CDR1 reads KGHDR; CDR2 reads SFDVKD. CDR3 size: 12 residues.